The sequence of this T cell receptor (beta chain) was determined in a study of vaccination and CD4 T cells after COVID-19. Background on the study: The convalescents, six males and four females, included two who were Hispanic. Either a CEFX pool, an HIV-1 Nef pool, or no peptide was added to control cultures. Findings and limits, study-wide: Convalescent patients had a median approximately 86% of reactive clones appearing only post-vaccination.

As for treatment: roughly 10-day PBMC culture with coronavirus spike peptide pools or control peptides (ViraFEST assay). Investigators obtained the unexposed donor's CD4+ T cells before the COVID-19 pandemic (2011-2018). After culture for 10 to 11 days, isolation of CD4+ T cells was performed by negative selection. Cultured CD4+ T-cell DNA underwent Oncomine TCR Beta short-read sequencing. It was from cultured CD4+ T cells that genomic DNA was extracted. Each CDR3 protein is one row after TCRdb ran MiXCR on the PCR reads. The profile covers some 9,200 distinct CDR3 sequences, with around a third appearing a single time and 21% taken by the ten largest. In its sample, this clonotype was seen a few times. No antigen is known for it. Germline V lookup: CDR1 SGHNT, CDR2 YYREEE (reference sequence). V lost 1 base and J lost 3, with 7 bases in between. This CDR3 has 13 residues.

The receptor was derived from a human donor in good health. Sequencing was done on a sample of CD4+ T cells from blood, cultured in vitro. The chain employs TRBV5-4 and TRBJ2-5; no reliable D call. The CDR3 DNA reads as TGTGCCAGCAGCTTGATAGGGAAAGAGACCCAGTACTTC. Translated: CASSLIGKETQYF.